This T cell receptor beta chain is drawn from a study of T and B cells in COVID-19 patients. Study summary: At median age roughly 35 years, recovered patients were younger than active-infection patients at 67. Critical illness requiring mechanical ventilation or extracorporeal membrane oxygenation affected about 65% of the 20 active-infection patients.

TRB rearrangements were amplified by multiplex PCR with BIOMED2 TRB-A/B primers. TCRdb used MiXCR to reprocess the multiplex PCR reads, holding one entry per CDR3 protein. The data hold thousands of distinct CDR3 sequences, with over 20% observed a single time. Trimming removed 6 bases from V and 6 bases from J, with 12 bases in between. The CDR3 loop spans 13 amino acids. The germline V gene encodes CDR1 DFQATT and CDR2 SNEGSKA (reference sequence). TRB was amplified from about 260-540 ng of blood genomic DNA. This clonotype was obtained from a human donor with active COVID-19. Sequencing input: blood. The chain joins TRBV20-1 to TRBJ1-6; TRBD1 is a possible D gene (5 bases). The CDR3 DNA sequence: TGCAGTGCCCCGACAGTGATTAATTCACCCCTCCACTTT. This codes for CSAPTVINSPLHF.